Shown below are 26 T cell receptor beta chains from a single sample sequenced in a study of blood T cell repertoires in COVID-19. Clones were sequenced by immunoSEQ multiplex PCR, and TCRdb holds only the in-frame ones, with some missing. The sample lists approximately 250,000 clones, around 87% seen once, with approximately 4% in the top ten. Material: peripheral blood. The receptors derive from a man between 18 and 35 years old with active or convalescent COVID-19.

This clone showed up just once. The V and J genes are TRBV19 and TRBJ2-5; TRBD2 is a possible D gene (5 bases). The germline V gene encodes CDR1 LNHDA and CDR2 SQIVND (reference sequence). This CDR3 spans 16 amino acids. Trimming stripped 7 bases from V and 2 bases from J, with 20 bases between. The CDR3 reads CASKGEEADKQETQYF. In DNA form, the CDR3 reads TGTGCCAGTAAGGGCGAGGAGGCGGATAAGCAAGAGACCCAGTACTTC.

In DNA, the CDR3 is TGCGCCAGCAGCCAAGTGGGCCGGAACTATGGCTACACCTTC. Its protein is CASSQVGRNYGYTF. This chain uses TRBV4-3 with TRBJ1-2, with D unresolved. Germline V gene data show CDR1 as LGHNA and CDR2 as YSLEER. Trimming stripped 1 base from V and 2 bases from J, with 8 bases between. The CDR3 extends over 14 amino acids.

The V and J genes are TRBV19 and TRBJ1-3; D may be TRBD1 (5 bases). Germline V gives CDR1 LNHDA, CDR2 SQIVND (reference sequence). The length of the CDR3 is 16 residues. Trimming removed 3 bases from V and 4 bases from J, with 16 bases in between. Here the CDR3 DNA reads TGTGCCAGTAGTATGGAACCGGGGGTACGAGGAAACACCATATATTTT. Translated, it gives CASSMEPGVRGNTIYF.

The chain has TRBV12-3 or TRBV12-4 and TRBJ1-5; D remains unclear. The V and J ends lost 3 bases and 4 bases respectively, with 7 bases between them. This CDR3 spans 13 amino acids. The chain's CDR3 is CASSLESNQPQHF. CDR3 in DNA: TGTGCCAGCAGTTTGGAGTCAAATCAGCCCCAGCATTTT.

The chain uses TRBV21-1 and TRBJ1-6; the table assigns TRBD1, which was not confirmed against the DNA. TRBV21-1 is a listed pseudogene. The CDR3 runs to 17 residues. The CDR3 here is CASSKDYGQKVLSPLHF. The CDR3 coding sequence is TGTGCCAGCAGCAAAGATTACGGACAGAAAGTCCTCTCACCCCTCCACTTT.

V and J are TRBV30 and TRBJ2-7, with 8 bases fitting TRBD1. The CDR3 extends over 13 amino acids. CDR1 GTSNPN and CDR2 SVGIG come from the germline V gene (reference sequence). Trimming at V came to 1 base and at J to 7 bases, leaving 6 bases not matched to a gene. CDR3 loop: CAWSGTGIREQYF. Written as DNA, the CDR3 is TGTGCCTGGAGTGGGACAGGGATAAGGGAGCAGTACTTC.

This chain links TRBV9 with TRBJ2-1; possibly TRBD1 for D (6 bases). In germline, CDR1 is SGDLS, CDR2 YYNGEE. Trimming cost V 0 bases and J 4 bases, with 11 bases left between them. The CDR3 runs to 15 residues. The CDR3 loop reads CASSVEGDRYNEQFF. The CDR3, as DNA: TGTGCCAGCAGCGTAGAGGGGGACCGATACAATGAGCAGTTCTTC.

The rearrangement joins TRBV6-2 or TRBV6-3 to TRBJ1-5; TRBD1 might be the D (5 bases). Germline V gene sequence: CDR1 MNHEY, CDR2 SVGEGT. The CDR3 sequence is 14 residues long. The V end was cut by 2 bases, the J end by 6 bases, with 11 bases between. The CDR3 nucleotides read TGTGCCAGCAGTTACGGAGGGGACGGTCAGCCCCAGCATTTT. Protein sequence: CASSYGGDGQPQHF.

V and J are TRBV2 and TRBJ1-6; 8 bases match TRBD1. CDR1 and CDR2 from the germline V gene are SNHLY and FYNNEI. V gave up 5 bases and J gave up 9 bases; unmatched junction bases: 6. The CDR3 is made up of 14 amino acids. The CDR3 loop reads CASSQTGVASPLHF. The CDR3 DNA reads as TGTGCCAGCAGTCAGACAGGGGTGGCTTCACCCCTCCACTTT.

The J gene is TRBJ1-5, the V gene TRBV4-1, with D unclear. Germline V gene data show CDR1 as MGHRA and CDR2 as YSYEKL. V was trimmed by 0 bases and J by 4 bases, leaving 4 bases between them. The CDR3 consists of 13 residues. The CDR3 DNA sequence: TGCGCCAGCAGCCAAGATCTAAATCAGCCCCAGCATTTT. Its protein product is CASSQDLNQPQHF.

The chain combines TRBV3-1 (or the pseudogene TRBV3-2) with TRBJ1-2; 9 nucleotides align to TRBD1. The germline V gene encodes CDR1 LGHDT and CDR2 YNNKEL (reference sequence). The CDR3 is 14 residues long. V gave up 3 bases and J gave up 4 bases; unmatched junction bases: 3. CDR3 sequence reads: CASSHRDRVYGYTF. In nucleotides, the CDR3 is TGTGCCAGCAGCCATCGGGACAGGGTCTATGGCTACACCTTC.

The CDR3, as DNA: TGTGCCAGCAGCTTACGGGGGTACAATGAGCAGTTCTTC. Protein: CASSLRGYNEQFF. The chain links TRBV7-6 to TRBJ2-1; D perhaps matches TRBD2 (6 bases). CDR1 is SGHVS and CDR2 is FNYEAQ in the germline V gene. Trimming shortened V by 2 bases and J by 4 bases, and 6 bases separated the two germline ends. The CDR3 extends over 13 amino acids.

The V call is TRBV5-6, the J call TRBJ2-7; 7 bases fit TRBD1. The trim removed 0 bases at V and 6 bases at J, leaving 6 bases unmatched. This CDR3 is built from 14 residues. Germline-derived CDR1 and CDR2 are SGHDT and YYEEEE. CDR3 bases: TGTGCCAGCAGCTTGGTGACAGGGAATCGCGAGCAGTACTTC. Its protein is CASSLVTGNREQYF.

The chain uses TRBV27 and TRBJ2-1, with 9 bases lining up with TRBD2. J lost 3 bases, V lost 7 bases, and 7 bases had no gene match. The CDR3 is 15 residues long. Germline CDR1 reads MNHEY; CDR2 reads SMNVEV (reference sequence). DNA for the CDR3: TGTGCCAGCACACATAGCGGGAGTCTCTACAATGAGCAGTTCTTC. Protein: CASTHSGSLYNEQFF.

This rearrangement joins TRBV6-5 to TRBJ1-2, with D tentatively TRBD1 (6 bases). Trimming took off 5 bases at V and 4 bases at J, with 14 bases between the two ends. CDR3 size: 14 residues. Germline loops: CDR1 MNHEY, CDR2 SVGAGI. CDR3 in amino acids: CASSLLSTGYGYTF. CDR3 sequence (DNA): TGTGCCAGCAGTCTCTTATCGACAGGCTATGGCTACACCTTC.

This sequence joins TRBV29-1 and TRBJ1-2, with TRBD1 identical over 9 bases. The CDR3 extends over 13 amino acids. Germline values: CDR1 SQVTM, CDR2 ANQGSEA. V dropped 6 bases and J dropped 6; count of bases not matched to a gene: 8. CDR3 in DNA: TGCAGCGTATTACAGGGGGCAGGGCATGGCTACACCTTC. This encodes CSVLQGAGHGYTF.

The genes are TRBV23-1 and TRBJ2-3, with D possibly TRBD1 on 5 matching bases. TRBV23-1 is an ORF; its function is uncertain. V was shortened by 10 bases and J by 1 base, with 15 bases between the two germline ends. This CDR3 contains 14 residues. The CDR3 is CATIGVVCTDTQYF. The CDR3 nucleotides read TGCGCCACCATAGGGGTTGTTTGCACAGATACGCAGTATTTT.

This clone was detected only once. The genes are TRBV9 and TRBJ2-1; 8 nucleotides match TRBD1. Per the germline V gene, CDR1 is SGDLS and CDR2 is YYNGEE. V lost 3 bases and J lost 7; bases outside the gene matches: 12. This CDR3 contains 16 residues. CDR3 region: CASSGPGQGQSNEQFF. The CDR3 DNA follows: TGTGCCAGCAGCGGGCCTGGACAGGGCCAGTCGAATGAGCAGTTCTTC.

This chain links TRBV6-1 with TRBJ1-2; TRBD1 matches 7 bases. The CDR3 sequence is 15 residues long. The germline V gene has CDR1 MNHNS and CDR2 SASEGT. Losses at the gene ends were 2 bases for V and 3 bases for J; bases not matched to a gene: 6. CDR3 residues: CASSEWGQTYYGYTF. DNA for the CDR3: TGTGCCAGCAGTGAATGGGGACAGACGTACTATGGCTACACCTTC.

The chain carries TRBV9 and TRBJ2-2; D remains unclear. Germline CDR1 is SGDLS and CDR2 is YYNGEE. This CDR3 is built from 12 residues. The V end lost 7 bases, the J end lost 1 base, and 5 bases lay between the germline ends. The CDR3 nucleotides read TGTGCCAGCGGGCAGAACACCGGGGAGCTGTTTTTT. It codes for CASGQNTGELFF.

This clone came up a few times. The CDR3 DNA reads as TGTGCCAGCAGCCAAGTGTATGGGGGGGGCGTCGCTTTCTTT. Translated, it gives CASSQVYGGGVAFF. V usage is TRBV3-1 (or the pseudogene TRBV3-2) and J usage is TRBJ1-1; D may be TRBD1 (6 bases). The CDR3 is made up of 14 amino acids. The germline gives CDR1 LGHDT, CDR2 YNNKEL (reference sequence). With 1 base removed from V and 11 bases from J, the gap between germline ends came to 17 bases.

This chain connects TRBV5-1 to TRBJ2-3; D perhaps matches TRBD2 (6 bases). This CDR3 spans 16 amino acids. CDR1 SGHRS and CDR2 YFSETQ come from the germline V gene. V lost 0 bases to trimming and J lost 4 bases, with 15 bases between them. CDR3 bases: TGCGCCAGCAGCTTGGAAGGTTGGAGGGGTGCAGATACGCAGTATTTT. Translated, it gives CASSLEGWRGADTQYF.

This rearrangement joins TRBV28 to TRBJ2-7, with 7 bases that match TRBD2. V shed 6 bases, J shed 2 bases, and the junction held 13 bases outside the gene matches. CDR3 size: 16 residues. The germline gives CDR1 MDHEN, CDR2 SYDVKM. As DNA, the CDR3 is TGTGCCAGCAGCCGGGGGGTGTTTGCGGTTGCCTACGAGCAGTACTTC. Translated: CASSRGVFAVAYEQYF.

The chain carries TRBV24-1 and TRBJ2-7; perhaps TRBD1 as D (5 bases). Trimming cost V 2 bases and J 6 bases, with 16 bases left between them. The CDR3 has 15 residues. Germline-derived CDR1 and CDR2 are KGHDR and SFDVKD. The CDR3 protein is CATSDSRKTVPEQYF. The CDR3 region has the DNA TGTGCCACCAGTGATTCACGAAAGACAGTGCCCGAGCAGTACTTC.

This clone was counted only a few times. This chain connects TRBV7-6 to TRBJ2-2; 11 bases map to TRBD1. V shed 5 bases, J shed 6 bases, and the junction held 5 bases outside the gene matches. This CDR3 contains 15 residues. Germline CDR1 and CDR2: SGHVS and FNYEAQ. The CDR3 region is CASSRSGQGAGELFF. The CDR3, as DNA: TGTGCCAGCAGCAGATCGGGACAGGGGGCCGGGGAGCTGTTTTTT.

The genes are TRBV19 and TRBJ1-4, with 7 bases that match TRBD1. The ends lost 6 bases at V and 12 bases at J; junction bases unmatched: 19. This CDR3 is built from 16 residues. Germline loops: CDR1 LNHDA, CDR2 SQIVND (reference sequence). CDR3 DNA: TGTGCCAGTAGGTTTCGGCAGGGGGAACGAGAAAGGGAACTGTTTTTT. It translates to CASRFRQGERERELFF.